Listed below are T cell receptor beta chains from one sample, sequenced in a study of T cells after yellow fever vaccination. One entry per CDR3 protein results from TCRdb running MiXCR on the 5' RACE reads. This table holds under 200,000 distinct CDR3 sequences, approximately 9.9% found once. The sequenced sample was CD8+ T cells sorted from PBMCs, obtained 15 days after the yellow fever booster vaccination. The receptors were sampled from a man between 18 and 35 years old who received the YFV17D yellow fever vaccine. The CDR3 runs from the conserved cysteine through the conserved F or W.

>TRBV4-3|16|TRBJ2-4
CASSPSLAGAKNIQYF
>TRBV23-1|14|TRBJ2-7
CASSHSWTGTEQYF
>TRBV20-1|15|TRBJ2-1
CSASIAGSSYNEQFF
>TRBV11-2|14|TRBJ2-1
CASSSSGGDNEQFF
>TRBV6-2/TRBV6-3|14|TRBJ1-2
CASSYSSGTIRYTF
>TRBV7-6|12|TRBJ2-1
CASSFRDNEQFF
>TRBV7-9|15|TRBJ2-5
CASSFLGGGSETQYF
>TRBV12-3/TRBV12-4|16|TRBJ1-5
CASSLGGVKSNQPQHF
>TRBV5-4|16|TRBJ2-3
CASSRGIATSTDTQYF
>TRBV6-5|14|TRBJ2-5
CASSYGRWQETQYF
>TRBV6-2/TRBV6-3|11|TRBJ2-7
CASRRINEQYF
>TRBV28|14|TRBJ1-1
CASRPGRDHTEAFF
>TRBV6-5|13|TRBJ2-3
CASSYSEGDTQYF
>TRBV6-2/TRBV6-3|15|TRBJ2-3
CASNPWGVGADTQYF
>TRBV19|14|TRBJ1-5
CASSHGTGNQPQHF
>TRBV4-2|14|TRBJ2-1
CASSQVAGGNEQFF
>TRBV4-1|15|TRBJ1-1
CASSQAGVLSFEAFF
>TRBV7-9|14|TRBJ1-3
CASHFGGSGNTIYF
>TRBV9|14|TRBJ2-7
CASSVGAPLEEQYF
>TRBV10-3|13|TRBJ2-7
CATTSAEAYEQYF
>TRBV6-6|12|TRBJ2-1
CASSLLVNEQFF
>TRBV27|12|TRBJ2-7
CASSSTRYEQYF
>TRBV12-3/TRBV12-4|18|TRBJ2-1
CASSFRDRDSYSYNEQFF
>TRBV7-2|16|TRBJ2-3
CASSSFLAPLTDTQYF
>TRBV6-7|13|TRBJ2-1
CATREGSYNEQFF
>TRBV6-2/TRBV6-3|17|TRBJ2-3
CASSYSPTSGEPDTQYF
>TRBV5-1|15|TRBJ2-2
CASSFTGGAHGELFF
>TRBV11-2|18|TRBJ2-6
CASSSIRLDRGDANVLTF
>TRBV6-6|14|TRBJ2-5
CASSYSNGEETQYF
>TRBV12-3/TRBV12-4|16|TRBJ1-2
CASSFIGCAFCYGYTF
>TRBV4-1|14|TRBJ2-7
CASSQALQTYEQYF
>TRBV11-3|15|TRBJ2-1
CASSPRDRRYNEQFF
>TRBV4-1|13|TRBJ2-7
CASSQGQLNEQYF
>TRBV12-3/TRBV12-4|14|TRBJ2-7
CASSPPGQPYEQYF
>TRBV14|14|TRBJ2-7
CASSQVGQGPEQYF
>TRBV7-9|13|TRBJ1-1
CASSEGDSTEAFF
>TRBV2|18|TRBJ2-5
CASSESPYLAGGRETQYF
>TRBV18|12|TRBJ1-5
CASSPTGQPQHF
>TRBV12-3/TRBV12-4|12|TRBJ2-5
CASSFGEETQYF
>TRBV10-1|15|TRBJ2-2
CARGRSGGSTGELFF
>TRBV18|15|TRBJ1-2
CASSPPGQGAGGYTF
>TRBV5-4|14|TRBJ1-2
CASSLGQLNYGYTF